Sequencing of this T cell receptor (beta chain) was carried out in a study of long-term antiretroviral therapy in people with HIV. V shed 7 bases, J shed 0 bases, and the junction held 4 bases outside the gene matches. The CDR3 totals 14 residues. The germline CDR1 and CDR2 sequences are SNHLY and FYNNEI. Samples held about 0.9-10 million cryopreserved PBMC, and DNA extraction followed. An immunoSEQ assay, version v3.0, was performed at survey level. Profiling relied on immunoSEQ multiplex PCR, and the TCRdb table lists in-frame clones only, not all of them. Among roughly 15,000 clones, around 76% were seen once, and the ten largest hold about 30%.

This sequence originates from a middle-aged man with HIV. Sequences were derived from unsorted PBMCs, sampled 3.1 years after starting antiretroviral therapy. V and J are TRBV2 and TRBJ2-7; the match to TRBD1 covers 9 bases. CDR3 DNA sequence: TGTGCCAGCACGGGACAGGGAGGCTCCTACGAGCAGTACTTC. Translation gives CASTGQGGSYEQYF. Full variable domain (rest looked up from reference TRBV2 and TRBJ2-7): EPEVTQTPSHQVTQMGQEVILRCVPISNHLYFYWYRQILGQKVEFLVSFYNNEISEKSEIFDDQFSVERPDGSNFTLKIRSTKLEDSAMYFCASTGQGGSYEQYFGPGTRLTVT.